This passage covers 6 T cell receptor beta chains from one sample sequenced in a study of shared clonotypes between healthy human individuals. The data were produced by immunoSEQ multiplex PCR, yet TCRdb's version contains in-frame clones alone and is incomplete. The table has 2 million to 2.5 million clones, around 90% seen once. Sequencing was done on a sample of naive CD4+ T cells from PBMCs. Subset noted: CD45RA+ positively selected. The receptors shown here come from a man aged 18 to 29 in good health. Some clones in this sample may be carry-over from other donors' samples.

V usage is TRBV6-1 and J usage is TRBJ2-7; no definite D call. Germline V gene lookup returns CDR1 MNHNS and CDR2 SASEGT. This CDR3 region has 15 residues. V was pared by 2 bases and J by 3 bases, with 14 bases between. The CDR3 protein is CASSERQPEIYEQYF. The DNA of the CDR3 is TGTGCCAGCAGTGAAAGGCAGCCTGAAATCTACGAGCAGTACTTC.

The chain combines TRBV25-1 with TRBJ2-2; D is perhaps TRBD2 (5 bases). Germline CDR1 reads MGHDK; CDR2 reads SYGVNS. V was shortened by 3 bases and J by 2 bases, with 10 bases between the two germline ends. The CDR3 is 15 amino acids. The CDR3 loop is CASSETGINTGELFF. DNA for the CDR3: TGTGCCAGCAGTGAGACGGGGATAAACACCGGGGAGCTGTTTTTT.

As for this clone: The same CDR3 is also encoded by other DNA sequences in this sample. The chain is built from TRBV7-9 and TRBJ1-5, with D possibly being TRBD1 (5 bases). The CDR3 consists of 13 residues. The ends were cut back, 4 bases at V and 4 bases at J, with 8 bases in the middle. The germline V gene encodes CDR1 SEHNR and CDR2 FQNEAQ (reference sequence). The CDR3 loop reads CASSSGGNQPQHF. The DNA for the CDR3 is TGTGCCAGCAGCTCCGGGGGGAATCAGCCCCAGCATTTT. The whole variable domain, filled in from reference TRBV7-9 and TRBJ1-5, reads DTGVSQNPRHKITKRGQNVTFRCDPISEHNRLYWYRQTLGQGPEFLTYFQNEAQLEKSRLLSDRFSAERPKGSFSTLEIQRTEQGDSAMYLCASSSGGNQPQHFGDGTRLSIL.

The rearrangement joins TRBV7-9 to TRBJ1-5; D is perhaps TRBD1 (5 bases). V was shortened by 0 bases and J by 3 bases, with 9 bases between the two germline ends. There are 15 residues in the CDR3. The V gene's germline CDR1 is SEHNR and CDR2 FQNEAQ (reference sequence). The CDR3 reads CASSLAGTVNQPQHF. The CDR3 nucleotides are TGTGCCAGCAGCTTAGCCGGGACCGTCAATCAGCCCCAGCATTTT.

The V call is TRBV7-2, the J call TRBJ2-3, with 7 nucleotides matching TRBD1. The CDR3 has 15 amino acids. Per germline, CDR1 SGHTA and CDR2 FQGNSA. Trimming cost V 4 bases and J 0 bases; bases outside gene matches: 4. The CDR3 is CASSSSRGSTDTQYF. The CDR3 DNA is TGTGCCAGCAGCTCTAGCAGGGGGAGCACAGATACGCAGTATTTT.

The CDR3: CATSRDGSGRSSYNEQFF. The DNA of the CDR3 is TGTGCCACCAGCAGAGACGGGAGCGGGAGGAGCTCCTACAATGAGCAGTTCTTC. The chain is built from TRBV15 and TRBJ2-1, with 9 bases aligning to TRBD2. Germline V gene data show CDR1 as LNHNV and CDR2 as YYDKDF (reference sequence). CDR3 length equals 18 residues. The junction had 6 bases not matched to a gene; V was cut back by 0 bases and J by 0 bases.